The entry below gives a single TCR beta chain sequence along with its context. This clonotype was counted many times. Its antigen is currently not known. Base qualities are missing; no much larger clone stands one base away. Stable hyperthyroidism was defined as no progression to ophthalmopathy within 18 months of follow-up. The hyperthyroidism patients were 18 to 65 years old and newly diagnosed, with a disease duration of less than 2 months. Anyone with other autoimmune diseases, uncontrolled infections, pregnancy or lactation was excluded from the study. Clinical symptoms, serum thyroxine, TRAb, thyroid ultrasound and orbital computed tomography were used for diagnosis. Using Ficoll-Paque density gradient centrifugation, PBMCs were isolated from 8.5 to 10 ml of fresh peripheral blood. Trizol reagent was used to extract the total RNA, and its quality was then checked on an Agilent 2100 Bioanalyzer.

The sample comes from a study of Graves' ophthalmopathy and Graves' hyperthyroidism (dated 2018 in TCRdb). The study in broad terms: Peripheral blood was collected at initial diagnosis, before any treatment. TCR beta repertoire signatures were used to distinguish Graves' ophthalmopathy from Graves' hyperthyroidism and to predict progression to ophthalmopathy. The approximately 100 discovery patients were randomly split 7:3 into training and test sets. For independent validation, a separate cohort was made up of approximately 19 hyperthyroidism patients plus 17 patients who later progressed from hyperthyroidism to ophthalmopathy. In total, over 130 blood samples were TCR-sequenced: approximately 42 ophthalmopathy, around 75 hyperthyroidism and some 17 hyperthyroidism-to-ophthalmopathy patients. Once sampling was done, hyperthyroidism patients were given methimazole at a starting dose of 30 mg daily, while ophthalmopathy patients were given high-dose intravenous methylprednisolone. To explore V-J signatures distinguishing ophthalmopathy from hyperthyroidism, a discovery set of roughly 100 patients (fewer than 45 ophthalmopathy, about 57 stable hyperthyroidism) was enrolled. In six hyperthyroidism patients, the T-cell repertoire of thyroid tissue was compared with the T-cell repertoire of blood. Broader findings and caveats from the paper: In validation, the model predicted ophthalmopathy progression with 70.59% sensitivity and about 77% specificity; around twelve predicted patients were CT-confirmed with GO in a median of about 6.2 months. Sample size was not statistically predetermined, and group allocation was not concealed from the investigators. Most expanded thyroid clonotypes with a frequency above 0.001 also appeared in blood, which suggests that blood repertoires may reflect the immune response in the thyroid. The 13-signature model separated ophthalmopathy from stable hyperthyroidism with approximately 90% sensitivity and 81.08% specificity in cross-validation, and 80%/75% in the test set.

The CDR3 covers 15 residues, taking in both the cysteine and the phenylalanine. The CDR3 DNA has 45 bases and is translated from base 1. From a lookup of the germline V gene, CDR1 and CDR2 are MDHEN and SYDVKM. The junction shows trimming of 1 base on V and 5 bases on J, and the gene matches do not reach 6 bases of it. For repertoire sequencing, TCR beta CDR3 regions were amplified from RNA transcripts. The first round of RT-PCR was done with HTBI primers and the Qiagen OneStep RT-PCR kit, and was followed by a second round of multiplex PCR, then size selection and purification. Libraries were sequenced paired-end with 100 bp reads on an Illumina HiSeq2000. In the original analysis: SOAPnuke was used to process the reads, throwing out any read that had adapters, had uncalled bases, had a mean Phred below 15, or lacked an exact constant-primer or identifier match. COPE v1.2.5 was used to merge high-quality paired reads. Unique nucleotide sequences were defined as clonotypes and aligned to IMGT TRB V, D and J references using MiTCR v1.1. Analysis was restricted to V-J combinations with a frequency above 0.0001, which covered approximately 99% of repertoires. A TCR clonal expansion and chaos score per V-J combination was defined as the ratio of F50 clonal expansion to chaos observed in the TCRdist matrix. Welch's t-statistics and random forest were used to reduce the features to around 13 V-J combinations, which were then used as input to a naive Bayes classifier. The similarity between thyroid and blood repertoires was quantified using the Morisita-Horn index. TCRdb reprocessed the public reads (quality trimming at Q25 with fastp, clone calling with MiXCR) and kept in-frame beta chains. Every entry covers one CDR3 protein and lists the most common genes and DNA from its rows. TCRdb's processing, not the study's, gives the V and J calls here. Recorded for this sample are hundreds of thousands of distinct CDR3 sequences; 20% to 25% of them occurred a single time. In total, the top ten clones hold roughly 6.9% of the sample.

The sample taken for sequencing was peripheral blood. The source of this sequence is a woman aged 18-30 years with stable Graves' hyperthyroidism. Some clones in this sample may be carry-over from other donors' samples. Donor details come from another sample of the same person, matched by shared clones. The rearrangement joined TRBV28 to TRBJ1-2, with 8 bases matching TRBD1. Read as DNA, the sequence is TGTGCCAGCAGTTTATCTCGGACAGGGTGGTATGGCTACACCTTC. This codes for CASSLSRTGWYGYTF.